The 18 T cell receptor beta chains below were found in one sample sequenced in a study of T cell responses to AZD1222 COVID-19 vaccine. Here immunoSEQ multiplex PCR was the method, and the copy in TCRdb shows in-frame clones only, minus some. This table has 79,000 or so clones, around nine tenths appearing once. The material was peripheral blood, obtained 28 days after the second AZD1222 dose. Receptors originate from an adult who received the AZD1222 COVID-19 vaccine.

V gene TRBV7-9 combines with J gene TRBJ2-3, with 9 bases identical to TRBD2. Per the germline V gene, CDR1 is SEHNR and CDR2 is FQNEAQ (reference sequence). V trimming: 8 bases; J trimming: 2 bases; junction bases outside the gene matches: 8. CDR3 length equals 15 residues. CDR3 sequence reads: CASGISGGFTDTQYF. For the CDR3, the DNA is TGTGCCAGCGGGATTAGCGGGGGATTCACAGATACGCAGTATTTT. Combining the CDR3 with reference TRBV7-9 and TRBJ2-3 gives the whole variable domain DTGVSQNPRHKITKRGQNVTFRCDPISEHNRLYWYRQTLGQGPEFLTYFQNEAQLEKSRLLSDRFSAERPKGSFSTLEIQRTEQGDSAMYLCASGISGGFTDTQYFGPGTRLTVL.

V gene TRBV11-2 combines with J gene TRBJ1-6; tentative D call: TRBD1 (6 bases). CDR3 length: 16 amino acids. In germline, CDR1 is SGHAT, CDR2 FQNNGV. With 5 bases removed from V and 2 bases from J, the gap between germline ends came to 13 bases. CDR3 in amino acids: CASSALDRPYNSPLHF. The CDR3 DNA sequence: TGTGCCAGCAGCGCCCTGGACAGACCCTATAATTCACCCCTCCACTTT.

V usage is TRBV13 and J usage is TRBJ1-2; D may be TRBD1 (5 bases). CDR1 is PRHDT and CDR2 is FYEKMQ in the germline V gene (reference sequence). Trimming cost V 5 bases and J 4 bases, with 14 bases left between them. The CDR3 totals 14 residues. In DNA, the CDR3 is TGTGCCAGCAGCACAAGACAGAGTATCTATGGCTACACCTTC. Translation: CASSTRQSIYGYTF.

The chain has TRBV7-2 and TRBJ1-1; TRBD1 is a possible D gene (6 bases). V was cut by 2 bases and J by 4 bases, with 14 bases left in between. CDR1 is SGHTA and CDR2 is FQGNSA in the germline V gene. The CDR3 has 15 amino acids. CDR3: CASSLSPGVGTEAFF. CDR3 coding DNA: TGTGCCAGCAGCTTATCTCCAGGGGTGGGCACTGAAGCTTTCTTT.

The V and J genes are TRBV12-3 or TRBV12-4 and TRBJ2-7; D remains ambiguous. The V end lost 2 bases, the J end lost 3 bases, and 8 bases lay between the germline ends. The CDR3 has 13 amino acids. CDR3 amino acids: CASSLNRFYEQYV. The CDR3 DNA reads TGTGCCAGCAGTTTAAACAGATTCTACGAGCAGTACGTC.

The rearrangement joins TRBV12-3 or TRBV12-4 to TRBJ1-1, with D hard to call. V lost 6 bases to trimming and J lost 11 bases, with 13 bases between them. The CDR3 has 11 residues. The CDR3 loop reads CASRTAYSAFF. The CDR3, as DNA: TGTGCCAGCAGAACAGCCTATTCGGCTTTCTTT.

The chain joins TRBV5-5 to TRBJ2-3; a possible D gene is TRBD2 (5 bases). The germline gives CDR1 SGHKS, CDR2 YYEKEE (reference sequence). The CDR3 runs 16 residues. Trimming removed 1 base from V and 0 bases from J, with 12 bases in between. The CDR3: CASSLYLTGSTDTQYF. The CDR3 coding sequence is TGTGCCAGCAGCTTGTATCTGACGGGAAGCACAGATACGCAGTATTTT.

This clone was observed a handful of times. The V gene is TRBV5-6, the J gene TRBJ1-2; 9 bases line up with TRBD1. CDR1 is SGHDT and CDR2 is YYEEEE in the germline V gene. The CDR3 has 14 residues. Trimming removed 2 bases from V and 4 bases from J; junction bases left unmatched: 3. The CDR3 region is CASSFGTGTYGYTF. DNA of the CDR3: TGTGCCAGCAGCTTTGGGACAGGGACCTATGGCTACACCTTC.

This rearrangement joins TRBV5-4 to TRBJ2-7; D call uncertain. Trimming cost V 4 bases and J 2 bases, with 10 bases left between them. This CDR3 has 13 residues. Germline V lookup: CDR1 SGHNT, CDR2 YYREEE (reference sequence). This chain's CDR3 is CASSQDGPYEQYF. The DNA of the CDR3 is TGTGCCAGCAGCCAGGACGGCCCCTACGAGCAGTACTTC. Filled out from reference TRBV5-4 and TRBJ2-7, the complete variable domain reads ETGVTQSPTHLIKTRGQQVTLRCSSQSGHNTVSWYQQALGQGPQFIFQYYREEENGRGNFPPRFSGLQFPNYSSELNVNALELDDSALYLCASSQDGPYEQYFGPGTRLTVT.

The V call is TRBV6-5, the J call TRBJ1-4; D uncertain. The CDR3 has 13 amino acids. The germline V gene encodes CDR1 MNHEY and CDR2 SVGAGI. V was shortened by 6 bases and J by 7 bases, with 12 bases between the two germline ends. The CDR3 DNA sequence: TGTGCCAGCAGCCCCGGAGGTCTTGAAAAACTGTTTTTT. Translated: CASSPGGLEKLFF.

V gene TRBV5-4 combines with J gene TRBJ2-5, with TRBD2 matching over 9 bases. There are 16 residues in the CDR3. CDR1 is SGHNT, CDR2 YYREEE, per germline (reference sequence). J was trimmed by 6 bases and V by 2 bases; bases with no gene match: 11. CDR3 amino acids: CASSLVLRGGAKTQYF. The CDR3 DNA follows: TGTGCCAGCAGCTTAGTCCTCCGCGGGGGGGCAAAGACCCAGTACTTC.

The J gene is TRBJ2-3, the V gene TRBV10-1; 9 bases agree with TRBD2. CDR3 size: 17 residues. Unmatched junction bases numbered 10, after V lost 3 bases and J lost 3 bases. The germline V gene encodes CDR1 WNHNN and CDR2 SYGVQD (reference sequence). The CDR3 sequence: CASSDSAGGLLTDTQYF. CDR3 DNA sequence: TGCGCCAGCAGTGATTCGGCGGGGGGGCTTTTAACAGATACGCAGTATTTT.

The gene calls are TRBV11-2 and TRBJ1-5; D perhaps matches TRBD1 (6 bases). The CDR3 is 15 amino acids. Germline values: CDR1 SGHAT, CDR2 FQNNGV. The ends were cut back, 0 bases at V and 7 bases at J, with 13 bases in the middle. CDR3 nucleotides: TGTGCCAGCAGCTTAGATGCAGGGGTGGGACAGCCCCAGCATTTT. Protein product: CASSLDAGVGQPQHF. Supplemented by reference TRBV11-2 and TRBJ1-5, the full variable domain reads EAGVAQSPRYKIIEKRQSVAFWCNPISGHATLYWYQQILGQGPKLLIQFQNNGVVDDSQLPKDRFSAERLKGVDSTLKIQPAKLEDSAVYLCASSLDAGVGQPQHFGDGTRLSIL.

The V call is TRBV19, the J call TRBJ2-4; 9 bases fit TRBD1. Germline trimming cut 6 bases from V and 7 bases from J; bases unmatched to any gene: 10. The CDR3 has 15 residues. Germline lookup yields CDR1 LNHDA and CDR2 SQIVND (reference sequence). In nucleotides, the CDR3 is TGTGCCAGTAGCCAACCGGGACAGGGTAACAACATTCAGTACTTC. Protein sequence: CASSQPGQGNNIQYF.

This clone was counted between two and nine times. In DNA, the CDR3 is TGTGCCAGCAGTGACAGCTACGAGCAGTACTTC. Translating gives CASSDSYEQYF. V is TRBV2 and J is TRBJ2-7; D not certain. Germline CDR1 is SNHLY and CDR2 is FYNNEI. With 3 bases removed from V and 3 bases from J, the gap between germline ends came to 3 bases. This CDR3 is built from 11 residues.

This rearrangement joins TRBV5-5 to TRBJ2-3, with D hard to call. The CDR3 sequence is 16 residues long. Germline values: CDR1 SGHKS, CDR2 YYEKEE (reference sequence). V lost 2 bases, J lost 1 base, and 14 bases lay in between. DNA of the CDR3: TGTGCCAGCAGCTTTGGTGGGTACATTGGCACAGATACGCAGTATTTT. It translates to CASSFGGYIGTDTQYF. The full variable domain, in which reference TRBV5-5 and TRBJ2-3 provide the parts outside the CDR3, is DAGVTQSPTHLIKTRGQQVTLRCSPISGHKSVSWYQQVLGQGPQFIFQYYEKEERGRGNFPDRFSARQFPNYSSELNVNALLLGDSALYLCASSFGGYIGTDTQYFGPGTRLTVL.

This clone was observed a handful of times. V and J are TRBV3-1 (or the pseudogene TRBV3-2) and TRBJ1-1; 8 bases agree with TRBD1. CDR3 length: 15 residues. The V segment lost 4 bases and the J segment 2 bases; nucleotides outside the gene matches: 6. The germline CDR1 and CDR2 sequences are LGHDT and YNNKEL (reference sequence). CDR3 residues: CASSPGTGRNTEAFF. DNA of the CDR3: TGTGCCAGCAGCCCCGGGACAGGAAGAAACACTGAAGCTTTCTTT.

The V and J genes are TRBV9 and TRBJ2-3; unclear D gene. This CDR3 spans 15 amino acids. Germline-derived CDR1 and CDR2 are SGDLS and YYNGEE. Trimming took 4 bases from V and 2 from J, leaving 14 bases between them. CDR3 protein: CASSFSPAYTDTQYF. The CDR3 nucleotides read TGTGCCAGCAGCTTTAGCCCCGCTTACACAGATACGCAGTATTTT.